The clone carrying this T cell receptor beta chain has just a few counts. J was trimmed by 0 bases and V by 6 bases; bases with no gene match: 14. Germline CDR1 reads SNHLY; CDR2 reads FYNNEI. The CDR3 sequence is 17 residues long. Each donor was healthy, and each was a bone marrow donor. The data were taken from a study of cytomegalovirus exposure and HLA in healthy donors. A multiplex PCR was run with 60 Vbeta primers and 13 Jbeta primers. Sequencing was performed with immunoSEQ multiplex PCR; in TCRdb, only in-frame clones are kept and a portion is missing. The sample lists more than 65,000 clones; roughly 79% were seen once.

Sequences were obtained from PBMCs. The clonotype was recovered from a female donor in good health and CMV-seronegative. The chain combines TRBV2 with TRBJ2-7; 7 positions match TRBD1. The CDR3 loop reads CASSSLDRVLNSYEQYF. CDR3 sequence (DNA): TGTGCCAGCAGCTCTTTAGACAGGGTCTTGAACTCCTACGAGCAGTACTTC.